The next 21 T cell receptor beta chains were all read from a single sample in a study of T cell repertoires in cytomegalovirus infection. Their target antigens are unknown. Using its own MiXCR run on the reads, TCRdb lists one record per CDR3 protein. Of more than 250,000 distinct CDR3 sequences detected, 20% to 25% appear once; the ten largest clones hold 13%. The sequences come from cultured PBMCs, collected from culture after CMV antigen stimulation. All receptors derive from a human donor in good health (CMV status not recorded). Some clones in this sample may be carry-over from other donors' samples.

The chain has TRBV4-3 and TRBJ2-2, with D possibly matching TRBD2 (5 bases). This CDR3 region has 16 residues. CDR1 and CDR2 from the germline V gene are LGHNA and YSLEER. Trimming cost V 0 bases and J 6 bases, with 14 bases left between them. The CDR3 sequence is CASSQEMHYGAGELFF. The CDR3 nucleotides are TGCGCCAGCAGCCAAGAGATGCATTACGGGGCCGGGGAGCTGTTTTTT.

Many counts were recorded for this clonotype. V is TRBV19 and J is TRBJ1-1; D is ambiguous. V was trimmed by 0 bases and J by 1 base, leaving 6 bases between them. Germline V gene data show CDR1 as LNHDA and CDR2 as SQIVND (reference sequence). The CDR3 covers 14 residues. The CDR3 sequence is CASSIDRGNTEAFF. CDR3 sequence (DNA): TGTGCCAGTAGTATAGATCGGGGGAACACTGAAGCTTTCTTT.

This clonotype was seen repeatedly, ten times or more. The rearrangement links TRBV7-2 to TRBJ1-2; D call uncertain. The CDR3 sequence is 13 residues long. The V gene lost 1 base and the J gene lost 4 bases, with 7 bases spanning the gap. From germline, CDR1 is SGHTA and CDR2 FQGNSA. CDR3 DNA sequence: TGTGCCAGCAGCTTAGGGTCTCCCTATGGCTACACCTTC. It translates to CASSLGSPYGYTF. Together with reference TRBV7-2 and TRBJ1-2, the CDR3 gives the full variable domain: GAGVSQSPSNKVTEKGKDVELRCDPISGHTALYWYRQSLGQGLEFLIYFQGNSAPDKSGLPSDRFSAERTGGSVSTLTIQRTQQEDSAVYLCASSLGSPYGYTFGSGTRLTVV.

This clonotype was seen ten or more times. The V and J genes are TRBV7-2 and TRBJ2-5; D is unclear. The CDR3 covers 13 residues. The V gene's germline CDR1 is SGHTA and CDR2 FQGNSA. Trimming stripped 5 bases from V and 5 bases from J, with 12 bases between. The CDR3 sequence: CASSPALEETQYF. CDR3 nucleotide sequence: TGTGCCAGCAGCCCGGCCTTAGAGGAGACCCAGTACTTC.

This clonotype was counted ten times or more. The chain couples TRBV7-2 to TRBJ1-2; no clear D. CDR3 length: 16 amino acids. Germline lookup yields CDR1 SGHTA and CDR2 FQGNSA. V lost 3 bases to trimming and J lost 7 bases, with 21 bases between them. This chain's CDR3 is CASSLGGDAINLGYTF. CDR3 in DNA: TGTGCCAGCAGCTTGGGAGGAGACGCAATCAATCTTGGCTACACCTTC.

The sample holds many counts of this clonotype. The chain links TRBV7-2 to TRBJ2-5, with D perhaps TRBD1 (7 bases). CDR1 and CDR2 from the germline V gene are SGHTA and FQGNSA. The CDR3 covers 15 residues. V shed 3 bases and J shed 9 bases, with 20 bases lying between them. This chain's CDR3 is CASSFPEGGTVSQYF. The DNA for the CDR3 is TGTGCCAGCAGCTTCCCAGAGGGCGGGACAGTGTCCCAGTACTTC.

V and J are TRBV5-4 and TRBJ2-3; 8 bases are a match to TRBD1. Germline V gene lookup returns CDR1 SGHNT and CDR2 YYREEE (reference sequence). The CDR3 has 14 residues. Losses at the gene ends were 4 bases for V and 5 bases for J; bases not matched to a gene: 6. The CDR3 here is CASSKGQGQDTQYF. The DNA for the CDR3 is TGTGCCAGCAGCAAAGGACAGGGCCAAGATACGCAGTATTTT. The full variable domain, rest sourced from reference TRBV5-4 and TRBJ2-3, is ETGVTQSPTHLIKTRGQQVTLRCSSQSGHNTVSWYQQALGQGPQFIFQYYREEENGRGNFPPRFSGLQFPNYSSELNVNALELDDSALYLCASSKGQGQDTQYFGPGTRLTVL.

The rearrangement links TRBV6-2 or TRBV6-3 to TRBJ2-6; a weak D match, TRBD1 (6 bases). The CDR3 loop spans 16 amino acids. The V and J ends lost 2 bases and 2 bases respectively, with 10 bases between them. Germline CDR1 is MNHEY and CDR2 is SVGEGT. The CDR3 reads CASSYRYRAGANVLTF. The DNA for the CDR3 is TGTGCCAGCAGTTACCGTTACAGGGCTGGGGCCAACGTCCTGACTTTC.

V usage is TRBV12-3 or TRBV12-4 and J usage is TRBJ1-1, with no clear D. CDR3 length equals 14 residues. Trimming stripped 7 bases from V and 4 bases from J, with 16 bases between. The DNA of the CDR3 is TGTGCCAGCACCCTACAAACGGGCACCACTGAAGCTTTCTTT. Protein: CASTLQTGTTEAFF.

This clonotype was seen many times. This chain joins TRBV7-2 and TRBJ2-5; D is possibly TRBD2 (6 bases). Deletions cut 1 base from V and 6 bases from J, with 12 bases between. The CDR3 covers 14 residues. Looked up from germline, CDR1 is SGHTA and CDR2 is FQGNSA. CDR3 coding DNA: TGTGCCAGCAGCTTAGTACCGGGGGATAAGACCCAGTACTTC. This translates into CASSLVPGDKTQYF.

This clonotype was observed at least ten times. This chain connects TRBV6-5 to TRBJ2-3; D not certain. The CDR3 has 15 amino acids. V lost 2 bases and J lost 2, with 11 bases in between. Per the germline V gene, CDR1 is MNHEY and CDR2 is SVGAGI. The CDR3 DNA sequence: TGTGCCAGCAGTTACGGCCTCTTCGACACAGATACGCAGTATTTT. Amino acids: CASSYGLFDTDTQYF.

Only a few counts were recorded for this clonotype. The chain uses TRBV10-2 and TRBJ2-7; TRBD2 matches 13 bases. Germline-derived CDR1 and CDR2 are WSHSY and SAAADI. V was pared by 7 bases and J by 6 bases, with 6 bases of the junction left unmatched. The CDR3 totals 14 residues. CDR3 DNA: TGCGCCAGCAAACCGGGACTAGCGGGATTCGAGCAGTACGTC. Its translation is CASKPGLAGFEQYV.

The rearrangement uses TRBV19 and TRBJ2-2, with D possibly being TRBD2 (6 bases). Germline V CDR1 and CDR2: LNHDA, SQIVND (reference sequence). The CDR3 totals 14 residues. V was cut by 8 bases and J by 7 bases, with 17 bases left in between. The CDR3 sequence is CASYPEGYSGELFF. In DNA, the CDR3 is TGTGCCAGTTATCCGGAGGGTTATAGCGGGGAGCTGTTTTTT.

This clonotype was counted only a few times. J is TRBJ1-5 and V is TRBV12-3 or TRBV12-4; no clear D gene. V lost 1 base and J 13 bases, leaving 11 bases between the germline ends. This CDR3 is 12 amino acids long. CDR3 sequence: CASSLGRQEQHF. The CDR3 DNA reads TGTGCCAGCAGTTTAGGCCGGCAGGAACAGCATTTT.

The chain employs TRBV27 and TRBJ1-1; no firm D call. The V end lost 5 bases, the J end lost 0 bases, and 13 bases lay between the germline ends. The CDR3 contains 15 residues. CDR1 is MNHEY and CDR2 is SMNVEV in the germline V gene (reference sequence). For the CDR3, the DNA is TGTGCCAGCAGTAGGTCCCCCTCTATGAACACTGAAGCTTTCTTT. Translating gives CASSRSPSMNTEAFF.

This CDR3 is CASRNRGRNGYTF. In DNA form, the CDR3 reads TGTGCCAGCCGAAACAGGGGGAGAAATGGCTACACCTTC. This chain joins TRBV19 and TRBJ1-2; 8 bases map to TRBD1. There are 13 residues in the CDR3. Germline-derived CDR1 and CDR2 are LNHDA and SQIVND (reference sequence). V trimming: 9 bases; J trimming: 6 bases; junction bases outside the gene matches: 9.

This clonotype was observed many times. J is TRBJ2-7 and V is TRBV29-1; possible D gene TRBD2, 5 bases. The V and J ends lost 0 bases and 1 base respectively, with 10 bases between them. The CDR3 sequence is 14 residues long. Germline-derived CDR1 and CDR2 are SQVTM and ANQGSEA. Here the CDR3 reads CSVEEGSGSYEQYF. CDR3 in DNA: TGCAGCGTTGAAGAGGGGTCGGGGTCCTACGAGCAGTACTTC.

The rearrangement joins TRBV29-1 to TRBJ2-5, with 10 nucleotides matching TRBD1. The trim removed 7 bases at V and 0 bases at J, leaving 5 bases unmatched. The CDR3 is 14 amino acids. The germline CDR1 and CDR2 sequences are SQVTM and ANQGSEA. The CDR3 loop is CSGRDRGHQETQYF. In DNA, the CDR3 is TGCAGCGGCCGGGACAGGGGTCACCAAGAGACCCAGTACTTC.

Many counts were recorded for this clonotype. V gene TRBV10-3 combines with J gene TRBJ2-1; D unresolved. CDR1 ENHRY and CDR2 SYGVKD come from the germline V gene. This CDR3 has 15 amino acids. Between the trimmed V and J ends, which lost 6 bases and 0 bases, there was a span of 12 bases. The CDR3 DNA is TGTGCCATCAGACCCGGACGTAGCTCCTACAATGAGCAGTTCTTC. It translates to CAIRPGRSSYNEQFF.

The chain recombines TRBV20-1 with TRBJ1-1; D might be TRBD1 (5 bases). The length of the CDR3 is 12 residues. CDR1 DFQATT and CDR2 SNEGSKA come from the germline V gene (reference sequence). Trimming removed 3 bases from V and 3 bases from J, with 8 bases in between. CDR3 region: CSARDTYTEAFF. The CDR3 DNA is TGCAGTGCTAGGGACACCTACACTGAAGCTTTCTTT.

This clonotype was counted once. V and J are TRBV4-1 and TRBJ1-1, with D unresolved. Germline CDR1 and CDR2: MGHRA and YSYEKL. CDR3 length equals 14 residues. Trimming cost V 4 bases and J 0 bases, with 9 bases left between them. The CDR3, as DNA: TGCGCCAGCAGCCGAACGGCCGTGAACACTGAAGCTTTCTTT. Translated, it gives CASSRTAVNTEAFF.